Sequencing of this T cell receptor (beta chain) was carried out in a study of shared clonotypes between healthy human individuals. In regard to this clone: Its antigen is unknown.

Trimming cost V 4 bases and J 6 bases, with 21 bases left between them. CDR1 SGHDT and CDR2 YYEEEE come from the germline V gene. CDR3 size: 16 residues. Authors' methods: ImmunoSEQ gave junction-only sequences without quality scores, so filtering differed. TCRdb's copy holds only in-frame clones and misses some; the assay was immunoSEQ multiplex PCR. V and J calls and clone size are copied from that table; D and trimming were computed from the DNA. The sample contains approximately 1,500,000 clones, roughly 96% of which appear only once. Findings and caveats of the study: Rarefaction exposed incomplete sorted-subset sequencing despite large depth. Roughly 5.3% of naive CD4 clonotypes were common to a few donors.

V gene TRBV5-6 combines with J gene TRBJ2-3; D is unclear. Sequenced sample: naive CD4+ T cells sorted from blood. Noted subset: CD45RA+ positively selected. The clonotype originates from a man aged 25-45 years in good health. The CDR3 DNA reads TGTGCCAGCAGCCTCACCAGAGACTCAGCCGAGGATACGCAGTATTTT. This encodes CASSLTRDSAEDTQYF.